This entry lists 21 T cell receptor beta chains sequenced from one sample in a study of CD8 T cells in ankylosing spondylitis. TCRdb called the 5' RACE reads again in MiXCR, with one record for every CDR3 protein. Of about 320,000 distinct CDR3 sequences listed, about 9.9% were seen once; the top ten hold roughly 9.5%. What was sequenced was blood, either unsorted or a sorted T cell fraction (not recorded which). Receptors originate from a female donor with ankylosing spondylitis or in good health (not recorded which).

This clonotype was counted at least ten times. This chain connects TRBV7-3 to TRBJ2-3, with D perhaps matching TRBD2 (6 bases). The CDR3 length is 13 residues. CDR1 and CDR2 from the germline V gene are SGHTA and FQGTGA. Trimming took off 5 bases at V and 2 bases at J, with 8 bases between the two ends. The CDR3 sequence: CASSRDSTDTQYF. CDR3 in DNA: TGTGCCAGCAGCCGGGACTCCACAGATACGCAGTATTTT.

The CDR3 DNA is TGTGCCAGCAGTTATAGGAAAGTCGGAGACTTCTACGAGCAGTACTTC. The encoded protein is CASSYRKVGDFYEQYF. This rearrangement joins TRBV6-5 to TRBJ2-7; D gene ambiguous. Germline V gives CDR1 MNHEY, CDR2 SVGAGI. Trimming removed 3 bases at V and 3 bases at J, with 18 bases between. The CDR3 has 16 amino acids.

This clonotype showed up many times. The chain employs TRBV7-2 and TRBJ1-2; TRBD1 aligns across 10 bases. The germline V gene encodes CDR1 SGHTA and CDR2 FQGNSA. The ends lost 5 bases at V and 4 bases at J; junction bases unmatched: 7. CDR3 length: 15 residues. CDR3 protein: CASSLGQGLFYGYTF. As DNA, the CDR3 is TGTGCCAGCAGCCTGGGACAGGGGTTGTTCTATGGCTACACCTTC.

This clonotype was picked up many times. The chain joins TRBV29-1 to TRBJ2-7; no clear D gene. In germline, CDR1 is SQVTM, CDR2 ANQGSEA. Trimming took 7 bases from V and 5 from J, leaving 12 bases between them. The CDR3 is made up of 11 amino acids. The CDR3 loop is CSATSLNEQYF. DNA for the CDR3: TGCAGCGCCACTTCTTTAAACGAGCAGTACTTC.

This clonotype was seen many times. The chain uses TRBV11-2 and TRBJ1-1; 8 nucleotides line up with TRBD1. The germline gives CDR1 SGHAT, CDR2 FQNNGV. With 5 bases clipped from V and 4 bases from J, the junction kept 9 bases outside the gene matches. The CDR3 length is 15 residues. The CDR3 sequence: CASSPGAGGGTEAFF. In DNA form, the CDR3 reads TGTGCCAGCAGCCCAGGGGCAGGGGGCGGCACTGAAGCTTTCTTT.

This clonotype was detected ten times or more. V is TRBV3-1 and J is TRBJ2-6, with unresolved D. The CDR3 loop spans 14 amino acids. V was clipped by 2 bases and J by 2 bases, with 4 bases between them. Germline V gene lookup returns CDR1 LGHDT and CDR2 YNNKEL (reference sequence). CDR3 DNA sequence: TGTGCCAGCAGCCAACGGGCTGGGGCCAACGTCCTGACTTTC. Translated: CASSQRAGANVLTF.

The chain couples TRBV5-5 to TRBJ1-3; TRBD1 matches at 8 bases. This CDR3 is built from 15 residues. From germline, CDR1 is SGHKS and CDR2 YYEKEE (reference sequence). With 4 bases clipped from V and 4 bases from J, the junction kept 7 bases outside the gene matches. Here the CDR3 DNA reads TGTGCCAGCAGCACGGACAGGGCTCGCGGAAACACCATATATTTT. Its protein is CASSTDRARGNTIYF.

V and J are TRBV11-2 and TRBJ2-3, with D tentatively TRBD2 (5 bases). The CDR3 covers 14 residues. Deletions cut 5 bases from V and 3 bases from J, with 12 bases between. Germline values: CDR1 SGHAT, CDR2 FQNNGV. CDR3 sequence: CASSRTGLTDTQYF. The CDR3 bases are TGTGCCAGCAGCCGGACGGGATTGACAGATACGCAGTATTTT.

This clonotype was observed at least ten times. The chain is built from TRBV10-3 and TRBJ2-2; maybe TRBD1 (6 bases). The CDR3 is made up of 14 amino acids. Per germline, CDR1 ENHRY and CDR2 SYGVKD. Trimming stripped 11 bases from V and 1 base from J, with 14 bases between. CDR3 in amino acids: CAVKTGLNTGELFF. The CDR3 DNA reads TGTGCCGTCAAGACAGGACTGAACACCGGGGAGCTGTTTTTT.

There are a few counts of this clonotype. The rearrangement links TRBV28 to TRBJ2-7; 9 bases line up with TRBD2. There are 16 residues in the CDR3. The V and J ends lost 3 bases and 7 bases, in that order; junction bases with no gene match: 13. CDR1 and CDR2 (germline): MDHEN, SYDVKM. In nucleotides, the CDR3 is TGTGCCAGCAGTTTCATTATGGCGGGAGGGCTTGGAGAGCAGTACTTC. Encoded protein: CASSFIMAGGLGEQYF.

This clonotype was detected many times. This chain connects TRBV20-1 to TRBJ2-7, with unresolved D. Germline assignment: CDR1 DFQATT and CDR2 SNEGSKA (reference sequence). Trimming took 1 base from V and 0 from J, leaving 10 bases between them. The length of the CDR3 is 14 residues. The CDR3 DNA is TGCAGTGCTAGAGCAGGACGGCCCTCCTACGAGCAGTACTTC. Amino acid sequence: CSARAGRPSYEQYF.

The chain is built from TRBV4-2 and TRBJ2-1; D gene uncertain. Germline V lookup: CDR1 LGHNA, CDR2 YNFKEQ. The V and J ends lost 4 bases and 2 bases respectively, with 9 bases between them. The CDR3 is 14 amino acids. CDR3 protein: CASSPEETYNEQFF. In DNA, the CDR3 is TGTGCCAGCAGCCCCGAAGAGACCTACAATGAGCAGTTCTTC.

This clonotype was recorded at least ten times. The chain uses TRBV5-1 and TRBJ1-4, with no clear D. The germline V gene encodes CDR1 SGHRS and CDR2 YFSETQ. V gave up 6 bases and J gave up 4 bases, with 16 bases separating them. The CDR3 contains 15 residues. Written as DNA, the CDR3 is TGCGCCAGCACCCGCGACGGGAGAGATAATGAAAAACTGTTTTTT. Its translation is CASTRDGRDNEKLFF.

This clonotype has more than one count but fewer than ten. The rearrangement links TRBV5-1 to TRBJ2-3; 9 bases align to TRBD1. Germline values: CDR1 SGHRS, CDR2 YFSETQ. V was pared by 1 base and J by 4 bases, with 13 bases of the junction left unmatched. CDR3 size: 18 residues. The CDR3 DNA follows: TGCGCCAGCAGCTTGTCCAGACAGGGGGGAGTGGGCGCAGATACGCAGTATTTT. It codes for CASSLSRQGGVGADTQYF.

The table lists this clonotype with many counts. The V gene is TRBV15, the J gene TRBJ2-7; possible D gene TRBD1, 6 bases. Trimming stripped 3 bases from V and 2 bases from J, with 14 bases between. CDR3 length: 15 residues. The germline V gene encodes CDR1 LNHNV and CDR2 YYDKDF (reference sequence). This chain's CDR3 is CATSRDIGQTYEQYF. The CDR3 DNA is TGTGCCACCAGCAGGGATATTGGACAGACCTACGAGCAGTACTTC.

This clonotype came up many times. The V call is TRBV20-1, the J call TRBJ2-3, with D possibly matching TRBD2 (6 bases). V was pared by 1 base and J by 5 bases, with 13 bases between. Germline CDR1 and CDR2: DFQATT and SNEGSKA (reference sequence). The CDR3 contains 14 residues. The CDR3 nucleotides are TGCAGTGCTAGAGCTCCAGGGCGGGAAGATACGCAGTATTTT. Translation: CSARAPGREDTQYF.

The rearrangement links TRBV5-1 to TRBJ1-6; D possibly corresponds to TRBD1 (5 bases). V was cut by 5 bases and J by 6 bases, with 18 bases left in between. CDR3 length equals 16 residues. Per germline, CDR1 SGHRS and CDR2 YFSETQ. The CDR3 reads CASRPTSGILNSPLHF. The CDR3, as DNA: TGCGCCAGCAGGCCAACTTCAGGGATTCTTAATTCACCCCTCCACTTT. The full variable domain, its missing parts supplied by reference TRBV5-1 and TRBJ1-6, is KAGVTQTPRYLIKTRGQQVTLSCSPISGHRSVSWYQQTPGQGLQFLFEYFSETQRNKGNFPGRFSGRQFSNSRSEMNVSTLELGDSALYLCASRPTSGILNSPLHFGNGTRLTVT.

This clonotype was seen many times. V and J are TRBV29-1 and TRBJ1-1; TRBD1 matches 8 bases. The ends lost 7 bases at V and 3 bases at J; junction bases unmatched: 4. The germline V gene has CDR1 SQVTM and CDR2 ANQGSEA. The CDR3 has 12 residues. CDR3 sequence (DNA): TGCAGCGCAGGGGGCAGGGACACTGAAGCTTTCTTT. As protein: CSAGGRDTEAFF.

The chain links TRBV7-8 to TRBJ2-3; 12 nucleotides align to TRBD1. The CDR3 totals 15 residues. J lost 3 bases, V lost 8 bases, and 6 bases had no gene match. Germline V lookup: CDR1 SGHVS, CDR2 FQNEAQ. The DNA for the CDR3 is TGTGCCAGCTGGGGACAGGGGGCAAGGACAGATACGCAGTATTTT. Translating it yields CASWGQGARTDTQYF. The full variable domain, rest sourced from reference TRBV7-8 and TRBJ2-3, is GAGVSQSPRYKVAKRGQDVALRCDPISGHVSLFWYQQALGQGPEFLTYFQNEAQLDKSGLPSDRFFAERPEGSVSTLKIQRTQQEDSAVYLCASWGQGARTDTQYFGPGTRLTVL.

The chain has TRBV6-2 or TRBV6-3 and TRBJ1-1; D is possibly TRBD1 (5 bases). The CDR3 length is 15 residues. The V end was cut by 10 bases, the J end by 2 bases, with 20 bases between. CDR1 MNHEY and CDR2 SVGEGT come from the germline V gene. The CDR3: CATLRGAPPNTEAFF. CDR3 nucleotide sequence: TGTGCCACCCTCCGAGGGGCCCCTCCAAACACTGAAGCTTTCTTT.

This clonotype was counted only a few times. J is TRBJ2-6 and V is TRBV28; no clear D. CDR1 is MDHEN and CDR2 is SYDVKM in the germline V gene. Trimming shortened V by 4 bases and J by 4 bases, and 14 bases separated the two germline ends. The CDR3 runs to 16 residues. Here the CDR3 DNA reads TGTGCCAGCAGTTCCACGGGCTATCCCGGGGCCAACGTCCTGACTTTC. Amino acid sequence: CASSSTGYPGANVLTF.